The entry that follows covers one TCR beta chain sequence. Per the original methods: Reference gene primer amplification gave nucleated cell count estimates. The method was immunoSEQ multiplex PCR; TCRdb's version includes in-frame clones alone and lacks a portion of them. The V and J calls and clone size come from that table; D and trimming were worked out from the DNA. The table has 90,000 to 130,000 clones, approximately 70% seen once. This specimen belongs to a study of blood T cell repertoires in COVID-19. Study context: The United States, Italy and Spain provided the acute and convalescent COVID-19 samples. The analysed material was cDNA or gDNA that came from T cells, B-cell-depleted T cells, or PBMCs.

This CDR3 contains 15 residues. Germline V gene sequence: CDR1 MNHNY, CDR2 SVGAGI (reference sequence). V shed 5 bases and J shed 4 bases, with 14 bases lying between them. Specimen: peripheral blood. The chain uses TRBV6-6 and TRBJ2-2, with D tentatively TRBD1 (6 bases). This TCR was sampled from a woman aged 40 to 50 with acute or convalescent COVID-19. CDR3 bases: TGTGCCAGCAGTCATACAGGGCTGGGCACCGGGGAGCTGTTTTTT. Its translation is CASSHTGLGTGELFF.